A selection of T cell receptor beta chains follows, all from one sample in a study of OX40 agonist ivuxolimab in advanced cancers. Generated by immunoSEQ multiplex PCR, the TCRdb table keeps only in-frame clones and is missing some. The sample has around 62,000 clones; about four fifths are singletons. The sequences come from CD4+ or CD8+ T cells sorted from blood, collected in a trial of the OX40 agonist ivuxolimab. The origin of the receptors is an adult with an advanced solid tumor such as melanoma, head and neck, liver or kidney cancer. Each CDR3 is given with its conserved first and last residue. The D gene is left open where the match is weak. A row's size may be missing; if present it is once, few, many or a size class.

J gene	D gene	clone size	V gene	CDR3 protein	CDR3 DNA
TRBJ1-6	TRBD1	.	TRBV6-6	CASSLTGTGNPPLHF	TGTGCCAGCAGTCTTACCGGGACAGGGAACCCACCCCTCCACTTT
TRBJ2-7	.	.	TRBV4-3	CASSQASLGRGEQYF	TGCGCCAGCAGCCAAGCATCCCTTGGCCGCGGCGAGCAGTACTTC
TRBJ1-5	.	.	TRBV13	CASSLGRRVQPQHF	TGTGCCAGCAGCTTAGGCCGGAGGGTTCAGCCCCAGCATTTT
TRBJ1-2	.	.	TRBV7-2	CASSLQVTYGYTF	TGTGCCAGCAGCTTGCAGGTGACCTATGGCTACACCTTC
TRBJ2-5	.	.	TRBV27	CASSLSGARQETQYF	TGTGCCAGCAGTTTATCGGGTGCGAGACAAGAGACCCAGTACTTC
TRBJ1-4	.	.	TRBV6-5	CASSSTLQATNEKLFF	TGTGCCAGCAGTTCCACCTTGCAAGCAACTAATGAAAAACTGTTTTTT
TRBJ1-4	.	.	TRBV9	CASSPRGDGEKLFF	TGTGCCAGCAGCCCTAGGGGGGATGGAGAAAAACTGTTTTTT
TRBJ1-2	.	.	TRBV19	CASSILGYGYTF	TGTGCCAGTAGTATCCTTGGCTATGGCTACACCTTC
TRBJ2-1	.	.	TRBV30	CAWTSSLDEQFF	TGTGCCTGGACGTCAAGTTTGGATGAGCAGTTCTTC
TRBJ2-2	TRBD2	.	TRBV19	CASTESGGRTGELFF	TGTGCCAGTACGGAAAGCGGGGGGAGAACCGGGGAGCTGTTTTTT
TRBJ2-1	.	.	TRBV4-1	CASRSPDRGNAYNEQFF	TGCGCCAGCAGAAGCCCCGACCGCGGGAATGCCTACAATGAGCAGTTCTTC
TRBJ2-3	TRBD2	.	TRBV9	CASSLGLAGNTDTQYF	TGTGCCAGCAGCTTGGGACTAGCGGGAAACACAGATACGCAGTATTTT
TRBJ1-5	.	.	TRBV5-8	CASSLEGRRNQPQHF	TGTGCCAGCAGCTTGGAGGGCAGACGAAATCAGCCCCAGCATTTT
TRBJ1-4	TRBD1	.	TRBV28	CASRTRTGGVEKLFF	TGTGCCAGCAGAACACGGACAGGGGGAGTAGAAAAACTGTTTTTT
TRBJ2-7	.	.	TRBV20-1	CSARVGRNSYF	TGCAGTGCTAGAGTGGGAAGAAATAGTTACTTC
TRBJ1-2	TRBD1	.	TRBV6-1	CASSEAPGTGGGYTF	TGTGCCAGCAGTGAAGCCCCGGGGACAGGGGGGGGCTACACCTTC
TRBJ1-2	TRBD1	.	TRBV18	CASSPSGQGVRSRGYTF	TGTGCCAGCTCACCGTCAGGACAGGGAGTTAGGTCCCGGGGCTACACCTTC
TRBJ2-4	.	once	TRBV28	CASSFGAGNQGTNIQYF	TGTGCCAGCAGTTTTGGCGCGGGTAACCAGGGAACCAACATTCAGTACTTC
TRBJ1-1	TRBD1	.	TRBV6-5	CASSPGGVNTEAFF	TGTGCCAGCAGTCCAGGGGGCGTGAACACTGAAGCTTTCTTT
TRBJ1-4	.	.	TRBV6-6	CASSLSPRGDGEKLFF	TGTGCCAGCAGTTTATCCCCCCGCGGGGACGGCGAAAAACTGTTTTTT
TRBJ1-5	TRBD1	.	TRBV7-2	CASSSRGDRAAGQPQHF	TGTGCCAGCAGCTCTAGGGGGGACAGGGCGGCTGGTCAGCCCCAGCATTTT
TRBJ1-1	.	.	TRBV11-2	CASSLETDYTGTNTEAFF	TGTGCCAGCAGCTTAGAGACTGACTATACAGGGACCAACACTGAAGCTTTCTTT
TRBJ2-5	.	.	TRBV9	CASSVLGGGTQETQYF	TGTGCCAGCAGCGTGTTGGGAGGGGGGACCCAAGAGACCCAGTACTTC
TRBJ2-6	.	few	TRBV29-1	CSVSESGANVLTF	TGCAGCGTTTCGGAGTCTGGGGCCAACGTCCTGACTTTC
TRBJ2-3	.	.	TRBV7-2	CASSPRGADTQYF	TGTGCCAGCAGCCCAAGGGGCGCAGATACGCAGTATTTT
TRBJ1-4	.	.	TRBV6-5	CASGKDRRNEKLFF	TGTGCCAGCGGAAAGGACAGAAGAAATGAAAAACTGTTTTTT
TRBJ1-6	.	.	TRBV18	CASSATEGNSPLHF	TGTGCCAGCTCAGCGACAGAAGGGAATTCACCCCTCCACTTT
TRBJ2-3	TRBD2	.	TRBV4-1	CASSHFGSGGSTDTQYF	TGCGCCAGCAGCCACTTTGGTAGCGGGGGGAGCACAGATACGCAGTATTTT
TRBJ1-4	.	.	TRBV19	CASSLDADEKLFF	TGTGCCAGTAGTTTGGACGCTGATGAAAAACTGTTTTTT